This T cell receptor beta chain derives from a study of identical twins. Overall study results and limits: Zero-insertion analyses were open to partial confounding by invariant MAIT and iNKT cells.

Remarks on this clonotype: Its antigen is not known.

The CDR3 covers 15 residues. Germline V CDR1 and CDR2: SGHTA, FQGNSA. The junction had 9 bases not matched to a gene; V was cut back by 7 bases and J by 2 bases. One entry per CDR3 protein, called by TCRdb with MiXCR from the 5' RACE reads. The sample lists just over 500,000 distinct CDR3 sequences; 22% were seen once. This sample was shared with a second study, whose subject was T cells expressing NK-cell markers. As reported in that work: It was sorted CD3+CD56-NKG2C+, CD3+CD56+NKG2C- and CD3+CD56+NKG2C+ T cells that provided the TCR beta repertoires. The CD3+CD56-NKG2C+ fraction of a handful of donors was likewise dominated by these clonotypes.

The chain joins TRBV7-2 to TRBJ2-7; TRBD2 aligns across 9 bases. The TCR was taken from a woman aged 18 to 35 in good health. Sequencing was carried out using CD4+ T cells sorted from blood. This chain's CDR3 is CASTGQGGRAYEQYF. As DNA, the CDR3 is TGTGCCAGCACTGGTCAGGGCGGGAGGGCCTACGAGCAGTACTTC.